The next 15 T cell receptor beta chains were all read from a single sample in a study of identical twins. One entry per CDR3 protein results from TCRdb running MiXCR on the 5' RACE reads. Of 700,000 or so distinct CDR3 sequences listed, approximately 9% are singletons. The sample was also linked to a second study, of yellow fever vaccine responses in identical twins.

The sample was PBMCs. These receptors originate from a woman younger than 30 in good health.

This clonotype was seen a handful of times. The chain couples TRBV7-6 to TRBJ2-1; tentative D call: TRBD2 (6 bases). The CDR3 sequence is 14 residues long. Between the trimmed V and J ends, which lost 1 base and 6 bases, there was a span of 10 bases. Germline CDR1 and CDR2: SGHVS and FNYEAQ. The CDR3 protein is CASSLDYGGNEQFF. CDR3 bases: TGTGCCAGCAGCTTAGACTACGGGGGCAATGAGCAGTTCTTC.

This clonotype was recorded many times. The chain joins TRBV30 to TRBJ2-1; 10 bases align to TRBD1. Germline V gene sequence: CDR1 GTSNPN, CDR2 SVGIG (reference sequence). CDR3 length: 13 residues. V trimming: 3 bases; J trimming: 6 bases; junction bases outside the gene matches: 2. In DNA form, the CDR3 reads TGTGCCTGGAGCCGGGACAGGGGCAATGAGCAGTTCTTC. It specifies CAWSRDRGNEQFF.

There are a few counts of this clonotype. J is TRBJ2-5 and V is TRBV20-1, with 12 bases lining up with TRBD2. Germline CDR1 reads DFQATT; CDR2 reads SNEGSKA (reference sequence). After removal of 6 bases from V and 1 base from J, the junction contained 6 bases not matched to a gene. This CDR3 is 15 amino acids long. DNA for the CDR3: TGCAGTGCAAGACTAGCGGGGGACCCCCAAGAGACCCAGTACTTC. It yields the protein CSARLAGDPQETQYF.

This clonotype was seen only a few times. The chain combines TRBV24-1 with TRBJ1-6; D is uncertain. The V gene lost 4 bases and the J gene lost 7 bases, with 19 bases spanning the gap. Germline CDR1 is KGHDR and CDR2 is SFDVKD. The CDR3 covers 17 residues. CDR3 bases: TGTGCCACCAGTGAAGAAATTAGGCCGCCCACAAATTCACCCCTCCACTTT. This codes for CATSEEIRPPTNSPLHF.

This clonotype was counted a few times. The gene calls are TRBV3-1 and TRBJ1-2; tentatively, D is TRBD1 (6 bases). Trimming shortened V by 4 bases and J by 3 bases, and 12 bases separated the two germline ends. This CDR3 is 14 amino acids long. Germline V gene data show CDR1 as LGHDT and CDR2 as YNNKEL (reference sequence). CDR3 residues: CASSPSGGDYGYTF. In nucleotides, the CDR3 is TGTGCCAGCAGCCCCAGCGGGGGCGACTATGGCTACACCTTC. The whole variable domain, remainder taken from reference TRBV3-1 and TRBJ1-2, is DTAVSQTPKYLVTQMGNDKSIKCEQNLGHDTMYWYKQDSKKFLKIMFSYNNKELIINETVPNRFSPKSPDKAHLNLHINSLELGDSAVYFCASSPSGGDYGYTFGSGTRLTVV.

This rearrangement joins TRBV11-2 to TRBJ2-1, with TRBD2 identical over 8 bases. CDR1 and CDR2 from the germline V gene are SGHAT and FQNNGV. Trimming removed 6 bases from V and 9 bases from J; junction bases left unmatched: 13. This CDR3 contains 15 residues. CDR3 coding DNA: TGTGCCAGCAGATTAAGCGGGACTAGGTTGGGTGAGCAGTTCTTC. Amino acid sequence: CASRLSGTRLGEQFF. The whole variable domain, remainder taken from reference TRBV11-2 and TRBJ2-1, is EAGVAQSPRYKIIEKRQSVAFWCNPISGHATLYWYQQILGQGPKLLIQFQNNGVVDDSQLPKDRFSAERLKGVDSTLKIQPAKLEDSAVYLCASRLSGTRLGEQFFGPGTRLTVL.

This clonotype was seen ten or more times. The rearrangement joins TRBV28 to TRBJ2-5; 7 bases match TRBD1. The CDR3 covers 14 residues. Germline values: CDR1 MDHEN, CDR2 SYDVKM. Germline trimming cut 5 bases from V and 2 bases from J; bases unmatched to any gene: 5. The CDR3 DNA reads TGTGCCAGCAGTCGACAGGGTGGGCAAGAGACCCAGTACTTC. Residues: CASSRQGGQETQYF.

The V gene is TRBV4-3, the J gene TRBJ1-5; D gene unclear. V shed 3 bases and J shed 7 bases, with 13 bases lying between them. The CDR3 sequence is 14 residues long. CDR1 LGHNA and CDR2 YSLEER come from the germline V gene. In nucleotides, the CDR3 is TGCGCCAGCAGCCAGGCCCCACTAAGCCAGCCCCAGCATTTT. Protein sequence: CASSQAPLSQPQHF.

This chain connects TRBV11-2 to TRBJ2-1; D possibly matches TRBD1 or TRBD2 (5 bases each). The germline V and J ends were trimmed by 1 base and 3 bases, with 13 bases remaining between them. Germline CDR1 and CDR2: SGHAT and FQNNGV. This CDR3 contains 16 residues. CDR3 DNA sequence: TGTGCCAGCAGCTTAGTCGGGGCCGGCGTCTACAATGAGCAGTTCTTC. This codes for CASSLVGAGVYNEQFF. The full variable domain, completed using reference TRBV11-2 and TRBJ2-1, is EAGVAQSPRYKIIEKRQSVAFWCNPISGHATLYWYQQILGQGPKLLIQFQNNGVVDDSQLPKDRFSAERLKGVDSTLKIQPAKLEDSAVYLCASSLVGAGVYNEQFFGPGTRLTVL.

The V gene is TRBV6-1, the J gene TRBJ2-5; D possibly corresponds to TRBD2 (6 bases). Germline V CDR1 and CDR2: MNHNS, SASEGT. There are 15 residues in the CDR3. V lost 8 bases to trimming and J lost 3 bases, with 19 bases between them. The CDR3 nucleotides read TGTGCCAGCCTTACCATAGGAGCGGGTAAAGAGACCCAGTACTTC. Amino acid sequence: CASLTIGAGKETQYF.

In its sample, this clonotype was seen many times. The chain joins TRBV24-1 to TRBJ2-7; 8 bases are a match to TRBD1. This CDR3 is built from 14 residues. The germline V gene encodes CDR1 KGHDR and CDR2 SFDVKD. V lost 4 bases and J lost 3; bases outside the gene matches: 4. The CDR3 DNA reads as TGTGCCACCAGTGACCCGGGACAGGTCTACGAGCAGTACTTC. This gives the protein CATSDPGQVYEQYF.

The chain employs TRBV6-4 and TRBJ2-3; TRBD2 aligns across 11 bases. Per germline, CDR1 MRHNA and CDR2 SNTAGT. The CDR3 runs to 16 residues. V shed 5 bases, J shed 6 bases, and the junction held 10 bases outside the gene matches. CDR3 amino acids: CASSPSVTSGVDTQYF. The CDR3, as DNA: TGTGCCAGCAGTCCTTCAGTGACTAGCGGGGTGGATACGCAGTATTTT.

This clonotype occurred a few times. The chain joins TRBV7-9 to TRBJ2-1, with 8 positions matching TRBD2. This CDR3 is 13 amino acids long. The J segment lost 8 bases and the V segment lost 7 bases, leaving 7 bases of the junction unmatched. Germline V gene lookup returns CDR1 SEHNR and CDR2 FQNEAQ (reference sequence). The CDR3 DNA is TGTGCCAGCACTCTCGGGGGGGGGGATGAGCAGTTCTTC. It translates to CASTLGGGDEQFF.

This rearrangement joins TRBV6-1 to TRBJ2-1; a weak D match, TRBD2 (5 bases). CDR1 is MNHNS and CDR2 is SASEGT in the germline V gene. With 6 bases removed from V and 5 bases from J, the gap between germline ends came to 17 bases. The length of the CDR3 is 15 residues. The CDR3 DNA reads TGTGCCAGCAGCACGGGATATAATACAAACAATGAGCAGTTCTTC. This translates into CASSTGYNTNNEQFF.

This clonotype was counted between two and nine times. The CDR3 DNA sequence: TGCAGCGTTGAAGTCCGTGGAAATGGCTACACCTTC. Protein sequence: CSVEVRGNGYTF. This chain links TRBV29-1 with TRBJ1-2; D call uncertain. The CDR3 totals 12 residues. The V and J ends lost 1 base and 6 bases respectively, with 9 bases between them. Germline V gene sequence: CDR1 SQVTM, CDR2 ANQGSEA.